This T cell receptor beta chain originates from a study of blood T cell repertoires in COVID-19. Study-level background: Sites in the United States, Italy and Spain provided acute and convalescent COVID-19 samples. The analysed material was cDNA or gDNA that came from T cells, B-cell-depleted T cells, or PBMCs.

Original data processing: Counts of nucleated cells, estimated from reference gene primer amplification, were obtained. Profiling relied on immunoSEQ multiplex PCR, and the TCRdb table lists in-frame clones only, not all of them. Clone size and V and J calls were adopted from that table, with D and trimming inferred from the DNA. The table lists 40,000 to 45,000 clones, around 90% of them singletons. CDR3 length: 14 residues. Germline V gene lookup returns CDR1 SGHRS and CDR2 YFSETQ. With 1 base clipped from V and 7 bases from J, the junction kept 8 bases outside the gene matches. The sequencing sample was made of peripheral blood. The TCR originated in a man aged 60-69 years with acute or convalescent COVID-19. The rearrangement links TRBV5-1 to TRBJ2-7, with 7 bases matching TRBD1. The CDR3 region is CASSLSQGTGEQYF. The CDR3 coding sequence is TGCGCCAGCAGCTTGTCACAGGGGACGGGGGAGCAGTACTTC.